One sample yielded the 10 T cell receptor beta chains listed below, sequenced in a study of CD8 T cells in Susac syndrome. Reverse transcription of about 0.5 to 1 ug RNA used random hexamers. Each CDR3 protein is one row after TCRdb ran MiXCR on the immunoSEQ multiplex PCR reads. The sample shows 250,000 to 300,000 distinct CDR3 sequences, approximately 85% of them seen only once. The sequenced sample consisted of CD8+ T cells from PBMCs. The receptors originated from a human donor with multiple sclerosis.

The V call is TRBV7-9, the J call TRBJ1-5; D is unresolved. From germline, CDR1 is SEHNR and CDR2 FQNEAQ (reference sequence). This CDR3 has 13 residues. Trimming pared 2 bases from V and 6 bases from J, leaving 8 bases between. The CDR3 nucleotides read TGTGCCAGCAGCTTATTTGTGGGTCAGCCCCAGCATTTT. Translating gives CASSLFVGQPQHF.

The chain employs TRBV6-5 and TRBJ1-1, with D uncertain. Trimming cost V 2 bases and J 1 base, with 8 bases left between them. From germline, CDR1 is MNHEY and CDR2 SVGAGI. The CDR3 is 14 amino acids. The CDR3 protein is CASSYGPWNTEAFF. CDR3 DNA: TGTGCCAGCAGTTACGGTCCGTGGAACACTGAAGCTTTCTTT.

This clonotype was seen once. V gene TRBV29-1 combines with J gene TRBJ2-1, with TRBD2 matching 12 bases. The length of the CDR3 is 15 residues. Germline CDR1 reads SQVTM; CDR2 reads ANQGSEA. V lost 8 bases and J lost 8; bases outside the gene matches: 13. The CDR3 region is CSLGLAGFSGDEQFF. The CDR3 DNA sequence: TGCAGCCTGGGACTAGCGGGCTTCTCTGGGGATGAGCAGTTCTTC.

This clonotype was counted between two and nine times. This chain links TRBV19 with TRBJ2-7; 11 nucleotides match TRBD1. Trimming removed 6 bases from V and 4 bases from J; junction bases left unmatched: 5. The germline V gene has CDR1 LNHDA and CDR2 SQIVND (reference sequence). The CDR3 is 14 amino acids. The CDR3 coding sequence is TGTGCCAGTAGCCCGGGACAGGGGGAATACGAGCAGTACTTC. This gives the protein CASSPGQGEYEQYF. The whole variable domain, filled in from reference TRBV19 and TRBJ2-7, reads DGGITQSPKYLFRKEGQNVTLSCEQNLNHDAMYWYRQDPGQGLRLIYYSQIVNDFQKGDIAEGYSVSREKKESFPLTVTSAQKNPTAFYLCASSPGQGEYEQYFGPGTRLTVT.

CDR3 protein: CASSLAAGSQETQYF. In DNA, the CDR3 is TGTGCCAGCAGCTTAGCCGCGGGGAGCCAAGAGACCCAGTACTTC. The rearrangement uses TRBV7-9 and TRBJ2-5; D might be TRBD2 (6 bases). Germline V gives CDR1 SEHNR, CDR2 FQNEAQ (reference sequence). The CDR3 runs to 15 residues. The V and J ends lost 0 bases and 1 base respectively, with 9 bases between them.

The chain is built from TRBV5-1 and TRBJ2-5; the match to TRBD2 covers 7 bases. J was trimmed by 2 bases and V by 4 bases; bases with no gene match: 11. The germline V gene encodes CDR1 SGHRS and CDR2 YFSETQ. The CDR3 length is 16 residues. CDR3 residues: CASSPLQGGSQETQYF. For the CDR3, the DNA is TGCGCCAGCAGCCCGCTCCAAGGCGGGAGTCAAGAGACCCAGTACTTC.

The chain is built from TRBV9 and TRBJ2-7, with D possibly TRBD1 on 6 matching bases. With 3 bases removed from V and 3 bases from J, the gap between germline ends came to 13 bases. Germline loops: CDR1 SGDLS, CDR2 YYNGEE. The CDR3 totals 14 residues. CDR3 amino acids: CASSDGDTGYEQYF. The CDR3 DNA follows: TGTGCCAGCAGCGATGGGGACACCGGCTACGAGCAGTACTTC.

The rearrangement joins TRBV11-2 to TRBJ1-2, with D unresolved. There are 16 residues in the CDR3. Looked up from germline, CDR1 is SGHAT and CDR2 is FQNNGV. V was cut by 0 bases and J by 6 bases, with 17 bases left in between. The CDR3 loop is CASSLETNPGRDGYTF. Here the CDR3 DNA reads TGTGCCAGCAGCTTAGAGACAAATCCTGGGAGGGATGGCTACACCTTC. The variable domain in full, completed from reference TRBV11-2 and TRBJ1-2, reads EAGVAQSPRYKIIEKRQSVAFWCNPISGHATLYWYQQILGQGPKLLIQFQNNGVVDDSQLPKDRFSAERLKGVDSTLKIQPAKLEDSAVYLCASSLETNPGRDGYTFGSGTRLTVV.

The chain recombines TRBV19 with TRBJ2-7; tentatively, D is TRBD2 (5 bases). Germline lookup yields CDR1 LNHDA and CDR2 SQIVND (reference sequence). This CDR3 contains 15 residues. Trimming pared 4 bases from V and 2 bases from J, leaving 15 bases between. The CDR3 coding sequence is TGTGCCAGTAGTAGTATTGAGGGTGTAGCCTACGAGCAGTACTTC. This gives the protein CASSSIEGVAYEQYF. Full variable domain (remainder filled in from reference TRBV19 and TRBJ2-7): DGGITQSPKYLFRKEGQNVTLSCEQNLNHDAMYWYRQDPGQGLRLIYYSQIVNDFQKGDIAEGYSVSREKKESFPLTVTSAQKNPTAFYLCASSSIEGVAYEQYFGPGTRLTVT.

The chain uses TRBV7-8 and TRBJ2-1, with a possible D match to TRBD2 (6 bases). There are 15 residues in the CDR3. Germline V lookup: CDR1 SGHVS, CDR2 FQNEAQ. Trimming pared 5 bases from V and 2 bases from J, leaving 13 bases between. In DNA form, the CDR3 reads TGTGCCAGCAGCGGCAACCAGCGGGCCTACAATGAGCAGTTCTTC. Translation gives CASSGNQRAYNEQFF.